A single sample gave rise to the 9 T cell receptor beta chains below, sequenced in a study of T cell responses to AZD1222 COVID-19 vaccine. The repertoire was sequenced with immunoSEQ multiplex PCR; TCRdb's copy has only in-frame clones and lacks some. This sample has about 130,000 clones, with 70% to 90% found just once. The sequencing used peripheral blood, collected on day 0 of AZD1222 vaccination. Every receptor here comes from an adult in good health.

This CDR3 is CASSGRQATRHEKLFF. The CDR3 nucleotides are TGTGCCAGCAGTGGGCGGCAAGCCACCAGACATGAAAAACTGTTTTTT. The V and J genes are TRBV6-1 and TRBJ1-4; D ambiguous. Germline V gene sequence: CDR1 MNHNS, CDR2 SASEGT. V was pared by 4 bases and J by 6 bases, with 18 bases between. The CDR3 sequence is 16 residues long.

This clone occurred once. For the CDR3, the DNA is TGTGCCAGCAGCGTCTTACAGGGGGCAGGTGAAGCTTTCTTT. Translation: CASSVLQGAGEAFF. The chain has TRBV7-6 and TRBJ1-1; 9 bases align to TRBD1. This CDR3 region has 14 residues. Germline V gene data show CDR1 as SGHVS and CDR2 as FNYEAQ. V was clipped by 5 bases and J by 7 bases; unmatched bases: 8.

The rearrangement uses TRBV6-5 and TRBJ1-1; 9 positions match TRBD1. J was trimmed by 4 bases and V by 5 bases; bases with no gene match: 5. The germline CDR1 and CDR2 sequences are MNHEY and SVGAGI. The CDR3 is 14 amino acids. CDR3 sequence: CASSPGQGITEAFF. CDR3 coding DNA: TGTGCCAGCAGTCCGGGACAGGGTATCACTGAAGCTTTCTTT.

The gene calls are TRBV5-1 and TRBJ1-5, with D tentatively TRBD1 (5 bases). This CDR3 is 13 amino acids long. V was shortened by 2 bases and J by 5 bases, with 8 bases between the two germline ends. CDR1 and CDR2 from the germline V gene are SGHRS and YFSETQ. CDR3 residues: CASSFPGDQPQHF. CDR3 sequence (DNA): TGCGCCAGCAGCTTCCCGGGGGATCAGCCCCAGCATTTT.

This clone was recorded a few times. The chain is built from TRBV7-8 and TRBJ1-1; unclear D gene. This CDR3 is built from 14 residues. The V gene's germline CDR1 is SGHVS and CDR2 FQNEAQ. V was trimmed by 4 bases and J by 6 bases, leaving 15 bases between them. DNA of the CDR3: TGTGCCAGCAGCTCCAATCCCCGTTCGGCTGAAGCTTTCTTT. Translation gives CASSSNPRSAEAFF.

The chain recombines TRBV5-5 with TRBJ1-5; D not certain. In germline, CDR1 is SGHKS, CDR2 YYEKEE (reference sequence). The V end lost 2 bases, the J end lost 4 bases, and 7 bases lay between the germline ends. This CDR3 contains 13 residues. The CDR3 DNA follows: TGTGCCAGCAGCTTACAAGGAAATCAGCCCCAGCATTTT. As protein: CASSLQGNQPQHF.

V usage is TRBV7-9 and J usage is TRBJ1-4; the D gene is possibly TRBD1 (5 bases). The germline V gene encodes CDR1 SEHNR and CDR2 FQNEAQ (reference sequence). Trimming left V 5 bases short and J 4 bases short, with 17 bases between. This CDR3 has 16 residues. The CDR3 is CASSAPSGRGNEKLFF. CDR3 coding DNA: TGTGCCAGCAGCGCCCCCTCAGGGCGGGGTAATGAAAAACTGTTTTTT.

The V call is TRBV6-2 or TRBV6-3, the J call TRBJ1-1, with a weak D call TRBD1 (6 bases). The CDR3 sequence is 14 residues long. Germline CDR1 MNHEY, CDR2 SVGEGT. Trimming left V 3 bases short and J 1 base short, with 9 bases between. CDR3 loop: CASSYQGPNTEAFF. DNA for the CDR3: TGTGCCAGCAGTTATCAGGGGCCGAACACTGAAGCTTTCTTT.

The chain links TRBV27 to TRBJ1-5, with D possibly being TRBD1 (5 bases). Germline values: CDR1 MNHEY, CDR2 SMNVEV (reference sequence). The V and J ends lost 3 bases and 6 bases respectively, with 12 bases between them. This CDR3 spans 14 amino acids. CDR3 in amino acids: CASSLAGTSQPQHF. In DNA, the CDR3 is TGTGCCAGCAGTTTGGCCGGGACTTCTCAGCCCCAGCATTTT.